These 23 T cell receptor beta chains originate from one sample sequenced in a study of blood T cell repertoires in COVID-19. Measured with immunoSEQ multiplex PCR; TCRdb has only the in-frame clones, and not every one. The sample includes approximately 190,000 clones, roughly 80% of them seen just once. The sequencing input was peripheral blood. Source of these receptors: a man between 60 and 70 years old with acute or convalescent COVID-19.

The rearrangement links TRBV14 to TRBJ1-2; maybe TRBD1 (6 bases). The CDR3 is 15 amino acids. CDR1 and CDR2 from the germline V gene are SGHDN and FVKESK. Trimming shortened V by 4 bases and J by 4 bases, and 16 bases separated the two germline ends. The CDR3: CASSPQTQGTYGYTF. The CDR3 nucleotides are TGTGCCAGCAGCCCACAAACACAGGGTACCTATGGCTACACCTTC.

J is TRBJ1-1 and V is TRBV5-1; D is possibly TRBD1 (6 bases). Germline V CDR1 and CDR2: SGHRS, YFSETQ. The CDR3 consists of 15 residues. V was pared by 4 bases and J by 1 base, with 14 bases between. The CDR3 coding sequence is TGCGCCAGCAGCCGATCCGGGACACCGAACACTGAAGCTTTCTTT. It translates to CASSRSGTPNTEAFF.

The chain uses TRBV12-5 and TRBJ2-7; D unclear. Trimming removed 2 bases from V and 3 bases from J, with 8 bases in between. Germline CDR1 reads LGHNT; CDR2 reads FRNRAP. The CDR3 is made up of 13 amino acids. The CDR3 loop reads CASGLYRDYEQYF. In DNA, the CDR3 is TGTGCTAGTGGTTTGTACAGAGACTACGAGCAGTACTTC.

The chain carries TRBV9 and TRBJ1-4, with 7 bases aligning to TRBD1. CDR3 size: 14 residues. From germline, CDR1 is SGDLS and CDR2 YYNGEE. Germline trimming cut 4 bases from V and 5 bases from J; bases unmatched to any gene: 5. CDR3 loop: CASSRRGANEKLFF. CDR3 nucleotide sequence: TGTGCCAGCAGCCGCAGGGGGGCAAATGAAAAACTGTTTTTT.

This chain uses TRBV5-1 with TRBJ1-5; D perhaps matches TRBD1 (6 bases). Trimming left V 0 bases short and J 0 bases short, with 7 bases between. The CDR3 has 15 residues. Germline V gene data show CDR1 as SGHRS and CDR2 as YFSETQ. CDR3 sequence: CASSLAGDSNQPQHF. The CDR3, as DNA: TGCGCCAGCAGCTTGGCAGGGGATAGCAATCAGCCCCAGCATTTT.

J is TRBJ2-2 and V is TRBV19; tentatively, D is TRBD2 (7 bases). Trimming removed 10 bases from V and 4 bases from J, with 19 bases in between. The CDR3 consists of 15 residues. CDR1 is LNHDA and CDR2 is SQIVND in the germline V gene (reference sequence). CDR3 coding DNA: TGTGCCACCAACCGGGGGGCCACCACCACCGGGGAGCTGTTTTTT. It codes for CATNRGATTTGELFF.

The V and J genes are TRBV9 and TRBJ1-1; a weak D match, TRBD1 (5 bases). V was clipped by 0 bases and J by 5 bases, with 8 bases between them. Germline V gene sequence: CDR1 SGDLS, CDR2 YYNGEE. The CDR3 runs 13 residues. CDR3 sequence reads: CASSVGGETEAFF. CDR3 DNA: TGTGCCAGCAGCGTAGGGGGCGAGACTGAAGCTTTCTTT.

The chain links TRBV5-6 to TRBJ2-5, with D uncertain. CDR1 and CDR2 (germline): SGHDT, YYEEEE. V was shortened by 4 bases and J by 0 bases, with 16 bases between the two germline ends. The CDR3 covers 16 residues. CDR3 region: CASSPHQYTYQETQYF. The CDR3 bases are TGTGCCAGCAGCCCCCACCAGTACACCTACCAAGAGACCCAGTACTTC.

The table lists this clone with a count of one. CDR3 region: CASSPRLAGGRIAKNIQYF. The CDR3, as DNA: TGCGCCAGCAGCCCACGACTAGCGGGGGGGCGAATAGCCAAAAACATTCAGTACTTC. The chain joins TRBV5-1 to TRBJ2-4; 14 bases are shared with TRBD2. Per germline, CDR1 SGHRS and CDR2 YFSETQ. Unmatched junction bases numbered 9, after V lost 4 bases and J lost 0 bases. The CDR3 is 19 amino acids. The variable domain in full, with the rest retrieved from reference TRBV5-1 and TRBJ2-4, is KAGVTQTPRYLIKTRGQQVTLSCSPISGHRSVSWYQQTPGQGLQFLFEYFSETQRNKGNFPGRFSGRQFSNSRSEMNVSTLELGDSALYLCASSPRLAGGRIAKNIQYFGAGTRLSVL.

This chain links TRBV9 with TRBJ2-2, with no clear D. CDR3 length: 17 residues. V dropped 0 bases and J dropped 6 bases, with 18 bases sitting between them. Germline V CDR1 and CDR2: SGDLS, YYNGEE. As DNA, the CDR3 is TGTGCCAGCAGCGTAGGATCCACCCCTGCGTACGCCGGGGAGCTGTTTTTT. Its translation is CASSVGSTPAYAGELFF.

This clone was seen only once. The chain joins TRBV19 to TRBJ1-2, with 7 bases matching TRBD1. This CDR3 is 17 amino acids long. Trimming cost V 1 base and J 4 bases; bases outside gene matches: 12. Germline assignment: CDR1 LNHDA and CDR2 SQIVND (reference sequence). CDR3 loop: CASSIGSGDSTLYGYTF. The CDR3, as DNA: TGTGCCAGTAGTATAGGTTCCGGGGACAGCACTCTCTATGGCTACACCTTC. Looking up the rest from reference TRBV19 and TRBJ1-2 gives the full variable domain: DGGITQSPKYLFRKEGQNVTLSCEQNLNHDAMYWYRQDPGQGLRLIYYSQIVNDFQKGDIAEGYSVSREKKESFPLTVTSAQKNPTAFYLCASSIGSGDSTLYGYTFGSGTRLTVV.

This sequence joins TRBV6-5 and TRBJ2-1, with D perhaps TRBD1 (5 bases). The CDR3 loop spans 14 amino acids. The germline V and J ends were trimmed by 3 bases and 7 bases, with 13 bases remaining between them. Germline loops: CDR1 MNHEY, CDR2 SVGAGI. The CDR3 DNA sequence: TGTGCCAGCAGTTATTTCCAGGGCGGTAATGAGCAGTTCTTC. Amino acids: CASSYFQGGNEQFF.

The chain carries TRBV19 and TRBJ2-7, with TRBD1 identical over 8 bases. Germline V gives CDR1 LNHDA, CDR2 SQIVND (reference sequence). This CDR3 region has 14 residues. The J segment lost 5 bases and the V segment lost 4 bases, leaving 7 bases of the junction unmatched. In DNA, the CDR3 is TGTGCCAGTAGTACCGTTTCACAGGGGGACGAGCAGTACTTC. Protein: CASSTVSQGDEQYF.

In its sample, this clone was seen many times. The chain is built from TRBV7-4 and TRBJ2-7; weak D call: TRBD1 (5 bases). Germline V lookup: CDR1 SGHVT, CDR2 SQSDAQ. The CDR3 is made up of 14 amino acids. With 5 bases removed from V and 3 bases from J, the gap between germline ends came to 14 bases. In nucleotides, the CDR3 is TGTGCCAGCAGCCCTGAGACAGTAGACTACGAGCAGTACTTC. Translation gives CASSPETVDYEQYF.

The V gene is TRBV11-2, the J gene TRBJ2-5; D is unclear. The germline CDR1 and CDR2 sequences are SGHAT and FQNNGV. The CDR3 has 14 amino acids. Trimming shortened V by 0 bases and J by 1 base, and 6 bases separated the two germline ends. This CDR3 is CASSLDYSQETQYF. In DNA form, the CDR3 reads TGTGCCAGCAGCTTAGACTACAGCCAAGAGACCCAGTACTTC.

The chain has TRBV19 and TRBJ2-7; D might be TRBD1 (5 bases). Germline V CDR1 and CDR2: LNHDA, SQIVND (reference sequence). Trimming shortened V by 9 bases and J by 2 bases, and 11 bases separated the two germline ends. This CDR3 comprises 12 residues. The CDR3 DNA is TGTGCCAGCAGTGACAGAACCTACGAGCAGTACTTC. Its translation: CASSDRTYEQYF.

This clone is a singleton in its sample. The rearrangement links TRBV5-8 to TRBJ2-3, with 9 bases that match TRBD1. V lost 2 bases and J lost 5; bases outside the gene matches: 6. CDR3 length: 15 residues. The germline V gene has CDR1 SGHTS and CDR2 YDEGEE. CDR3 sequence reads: CASSFVQGAGDTQYF. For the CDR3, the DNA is TGTGCCAGCAGCTTCGTACAGGGGGCGGGAGATACGCAGTATTTT.

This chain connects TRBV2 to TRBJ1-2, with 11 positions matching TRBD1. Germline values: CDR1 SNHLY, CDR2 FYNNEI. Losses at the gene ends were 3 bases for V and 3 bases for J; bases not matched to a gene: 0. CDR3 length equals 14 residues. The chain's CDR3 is CASSEDRGHYGYTF. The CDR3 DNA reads TGTGCCAGCAGTGAGGACAGGGGGCACTATGGCTACACCTTC.

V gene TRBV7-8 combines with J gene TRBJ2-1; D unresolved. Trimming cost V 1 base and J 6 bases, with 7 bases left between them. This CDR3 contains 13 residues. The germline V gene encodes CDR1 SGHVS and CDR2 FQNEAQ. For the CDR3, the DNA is TGTGCCAGCAGCTTAGGTCCGTCCAATGAGCAGTTCTTC. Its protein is CASSLGPSNEQFF.

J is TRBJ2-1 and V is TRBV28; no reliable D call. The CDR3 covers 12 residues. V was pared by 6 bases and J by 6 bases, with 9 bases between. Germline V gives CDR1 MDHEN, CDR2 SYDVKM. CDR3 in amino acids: CASSYTVNEQFF. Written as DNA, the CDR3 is TGTGCCAGCAGCTATACCGTCAATGAGCAGTTCTTC.

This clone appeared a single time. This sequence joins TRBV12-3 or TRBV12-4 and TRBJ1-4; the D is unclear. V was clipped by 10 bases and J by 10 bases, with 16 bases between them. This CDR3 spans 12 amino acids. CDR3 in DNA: TGTGCCATCGCGACCGGGTTGGGAAAACTGTTTTTT. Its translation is CAIATGLGKLFF.

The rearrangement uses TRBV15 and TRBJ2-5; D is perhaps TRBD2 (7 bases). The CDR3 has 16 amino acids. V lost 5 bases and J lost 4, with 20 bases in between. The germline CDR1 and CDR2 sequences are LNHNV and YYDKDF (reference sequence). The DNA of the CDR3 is TGTGCCACCAGCTCCCCCGCCGCAGGGGAGGGAGAGACCCAGTACTTC. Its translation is CATSSPAAGEGETQYF.

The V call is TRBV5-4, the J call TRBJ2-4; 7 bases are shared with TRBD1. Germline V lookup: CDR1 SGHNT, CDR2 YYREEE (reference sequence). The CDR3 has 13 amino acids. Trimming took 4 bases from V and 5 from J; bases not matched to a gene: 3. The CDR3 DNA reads TGTGCCAGCAGCCGACAGGGACAAAACATTCAGTACTTC. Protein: CASSRQGQNIQYF.